The clone carrying this TCR beta chain was counted many times. Its antigen remains unknown. RNA transcripts were the source from which TCR beta CDR3 regions were amplified. RT-PCR was first run with HTBI primers, then multiplex PCR in a second round. Each CDR3 protein is one row after TCRdb ran MiXCR on the multiplex PCR reads. The repertoire holds a few hundred thousand distinct CDR3 sequences, with around a fifth as singletons. Uncontrolled infections, pregnancy, lactation or other autoimmune diseases led to patient exclusion. The starting material, 10 ml of fresh peripheral blood, provided the PBMCs. The data were obtained in a study of Graves' ophthalmopathy and Graves' hyperthyroidism. Overall study results and limits: Predictions made by the model for ophthalmopathy progression reached under 71% sensitivity and roughly 79% specificity.

The sample was peripheral blood. The receptor was isolated from a woman in her forties or fifties with Graves' ophthalmopathy.

The CDR3 region is CASSPAVNRLSGTQYF. CDR3 in DNA: TGTGCCAGCTCACCAGCGGTTAATCGTCTCAGCGGAACCCAGTACTTC. The chain couples TRBV18 to TRBJ2-5; TRBD2 might be the D (5 bases). This CDR3 region has 16 residues. V was trimmed by 2 bases and J by 8 bases, leaving 21 bases between them. Germline-derived CDR1 and CDR2 are KGHSH and LQKENI.